A single sample is the source of the 21 T cell receptor beta chains below, sequenced in a study of shared clonotypes between healthy human individuals. Using immunoSEQ multiplex PCR, the repertoire was profiled, and TCRdb retains in-frame clones only, with some absent. The repertoire holds 950,000 to 1,300,000 clones, with about 77% as singletons. Sequencing input: memory CD4+ T cells sorted from blood. The sample's subset: CD45RA-negative fraction. The receptors derive from a man aged 18 to 29 in good health.

The V gene is TRBV11-2, the J gene TRBJ2-7, with D maybe TRBD2 (5 bases). Germline V CDR1 and CDR2: SGHAT, FQNNGV. Trimming removed 7 bases at V and 2 bases at J, with 18 bases between. CDR3 length equals 15 residues. The CDR3 here is CASKKGLIDAYEQYF. The CDR3 DNA reads TGTGCCAGCAAAAAAGGACTGATAGATGCCTACGAGCAGTACTTC.

The chain joins TRBV11-3 to TRBJ2-2, with D possibly called TRBD1 or TRBD2 (5 bases each). V lost 4 bases, J lost 2 bases, and 11 bases lay in between. The CDR3 consists of 15 residues. Germline V CDR1 and CDR2: SGHNT, YENEEA. In nucleotides, the CDR3 is TGTGCCAGCAGCTCCGGGACCTCCAACACCGGGGAGCTGTTTTTT. Translation: CASSSGTSNTGELFF.

The chain is built from TRBV12-2 and TRBJ2-2. TRBV12-2 is listed as a pseudogene. This CDR3 region has 15 residues. As DNA, the CDR3 is TGTGCCAGCAGCTTAGCGCGGGCAGGGACCGGGGAGCTGTTTTTT. Encoded protein: CASSLARAGTGELFF.

The CDR3 sequence is CASSEFTGANQFF. CDR3 sequence (DNA): TGCGCCAGCAGTGAGTTCACAGGGGCGAACCAGTTCTTC. This chain links TRBV10-1 with TRBJ2-1; 7 bases align to TRBD1. Unmatched junction bases numbered 7, after V lost 1 base and J lost 13 bases. The CDR3 has 13 residues. Germline V gives CDR1 WNHNN, CDR2 SYGVQD (reference sequence).

This chain links TRBV7-9 with TRBJ2-2; D possibly uses TRBD1 or TRBD2 (5 bases each). The CDR3 consists of 12 residues. Germline CDR1 and CDR2: SEHNR and FQNEAQ (reference sequence). Trimming took 5 bases from V and 6 from J, leaving 7 bases between them. The CDR3 region has the DNA TGTGCCAGCAGCAGAGGGGCCGGGGAGCTGTTTTTT. Amino acid sequence: CASSRGAGELFF.

This clone was seen more than once but under ten times. V usage is TRBV5-1 and J usage is TRBJ1-5; D gene uncertain. Germline V lookup: CDR1 SGHRS, CDR2 YFSETQ. CDR3 size: 18 residues. With 4 bases removed from V and 0 bases from J, the gap between germline ends came to 20 bases. CDR3 nucleotide sequence: TGCGCCAGCAGCCTCCCGTTAGAGGGATTTGTTAGCAATCAGCCCCAGCATTTT. It encodes CASSLPLEGFVSNQPQHF.

This clone is a singleton in its sample. The CDR3 DNA is TGTGCCAGTAGTATCCATGACAGGGCCCGTTCTTCTGGCCGGGACTATGGCTACACCTTC. As protein: CASSIHDRARSSGRDYGYTF. The chain employs TRBV19 and TRBJ1-2; 7 nucleotides match TRBD1. This CDR3 comprises 20 residues. Germline V lookup: CDR1 LNHDA, CDR2 SQIVND (reference sequence). The V gene end was trimmed by 3 bases and the J gene end by 3 bases; junction bases not matched to a gene: 22. The whole variable domain, remainder taken from reference TRBV19 and TRBJ1-2, is DGGITQSPKYLFRKEGQNVTLSCEQNLNHDAMYWYRQDPGQGLRLIYYSQIVNDFQKGDIAEGYSVSREKKESFPLTVTSAQKNPTAFYLCASSIHDRARSSGRDYGYTFGSGTRLTVV.

The chain is built from TRBV30 and TRBJ1-2; unclear D gene. The V gene lost 8 bases and the J gene lost 0 bases, with 7 bases spanning the gap. The germline gives CDR1 GTSNPN, CDR2 SVGIG (reference sequence). CDR3 length equals 11 residues. This chain's CDR3 is CASRANYGYTF. CDR3 DNA sequence: TGTGCCAGTAGAGCTAACTATGGCTACACCTTC.

The chain carries TRBV7-2 and TRBJ2-7; TRBD1 matches 9 bases. CDR3 length equals 13 residues. J lost 6 bases, V lost 4 bases, and 4 bases had no gene match. Germline V CDR1 and CDR2: SGHTA, FQGNSA. In DNA, the CDR3 is TGTGCCAGCAGCTCACAGGGGGCGTCCGAGCAGTACTTC. Protein: CASSSQGASEQYF.

J is TRBJ2-7 and V is TRBV18, with D tentatively TRBD2 (5 bases). Trimming cost V 6 bases and J 2 bases, with 14 bases left between them. This CDR3 is 14 amino acids long. CDR1 and CDR2 from the germline V gene are KGHSH and LQKENI. For the CDR3, the DNA is TGTGCCAGCTCGCTGGAGGCAGGCCCCTACGAGCAGTACTTC. Protein: CASSLEAGPYEQYF.

The chain combines TRBV9 with TRBJ2-1; 12 bases fit TRBD2. The CDR3 consists of 19 residues. Germline V gene lookup returns CDR1 SGDLS and CDR2 YYNGEE. V was clipped by 0 bases and J by 9 bases; unmatched bases: 16. As DNA, the CDR3 is TGTGCCAGCAGCGTAGGTCCGCTAGCGGGAGGGCCGCGGTGGGGTGAGCAGTTCTTC. Translated: CASSVGPLAGGPRWGEQFF.

The chain uses TRBV10-3 and TRBJ1-6; 9 nucleotides match TRBD1. There are 14 residues in the CDR3. Trimming removed 6 bases from V and 7 bases from J; junction bases left unmatched: 4. Per the germline V gene, CDR1 is ENHRY and CDR2 is SYGVKD. The CDR3: CAIRQDRGNSPLHF. The CDR3 DNA is TGTGCCATCAGGCAAGACAGGGGGAATTCACCCCTCCACTTT.

This chain uses TRBV9 with TRBJ2-1, with 12 positions matching TRBD2. The CDR3 has 16 residues. Germline CDR1 is SGDLS and CDR2 is YYNGEE. After removal of 1 base from V and 6 bases from J, the junction contained 5 bases not matched to a gene. Written as DNA, the CDR3 is TGTGCCAGCAGCGTACTAGCGGGAGGGCCTTTCAATGAGCAGTTCTTC. As protein: CASSVLAGGPFNEQFF.

Notes on this clone: The same CDR3 also results from other DNA sequences found in this sample. J is TRBJ2-4 and V is TRBV2; D ambiguous. Germline V lookup: CDR1 SNHLY, CDR2 FYNNEI. This CDR3 contains 12 residues. V was pared by 6 bases and J by 0 bases, with 3 bases between. The CDR3 loop reads CASSLAKNIQYF. The CDR3 DNA follows: TGTGCCAGCAGCCTAGCCAAAAACATTCAGTACTTC.

The rearrangement links TRBV7-2 to TRBJ1-3, with 8 bases aligning to TRBD1. Germline V gives CDR1 SGHTA, CDR2 FQGNSA. This CDR3 spans 14 amino acids. After removal of 2 bases from V and 4 bases from J, the junction contained 1 base not matched to a gene. DNA for the CDR3: TGTGCCAGCAGCTTAAACAGGGGGGGAAACACCATATATTTT. This sequence encodes CASSLNRGGNTIYF.

The V call is TRBV7-8, the J call TRBJ1-2; TRBD1 matches 11 bases. The CDR3 spans 16 residues. The V gene end was trimmed by 1 base and the J gene end by 7 bases; junction bases not matched to a gene: 8. Germline assignment: CDR1 SGHVS and CDR2 FQNEAQ. Here the CDR3 reads CASSLVMIGTGGGYTF. The CDR3 DNA is TGTGCCAGCAGCTTAGTTATGATCGGGACAGGGGGTGGCTACACCTTC.

The chain has TRBV18 and TRBJ1-1; possibly TRBD1 for D (5 bases). The CDR3 is 13 amino acids. V was pared by 3 bases and J by 10 bases, with 15 bases between. CDR1 KGHSH and CDR2 LQKENI come from the germline V gene. DNA for the CDR3: TGTGCCAGCTCACCTGGCCAGGGCAAAAGAGCTTTCTTT. This sequence encodes CASSPGQGKRAFF. The whole variable domain, filled in from reference TRBV18 and TRBJ1-1, reads NAGVMQNPRHLVRRRGQEARLRCSPMKGHSHVYWYRQLPEEGLKFMVYLQKENIIDESGMPKERFSAEFPKEGPSILRIQQVVRGDSAAYFCASSPGQGKRAFFGQGTRLTVV.

This chain joins TRBV25-1 and TRBJ2-1, with 9 bases aligning to TRBD2. CDR1 and CDR2 (germline): MGHDK, SYGVNS. With 2 bases clipped from V and 6 bases from J, the junction kept 8 bases outside the gene matches. CDR3 length: 16 residues. The CDR3 sequence is CASSEIRGGLANEQFF. The CDR3 coding sequence is TGTGCCAGCAGTGAAATACGGGGGGGACTAGCCAATGAGCAGTTCTTC.

This chain links TRBV4-3 with TRBJ2-3, with a weak D call TRBD2 (5 bases). The V end was cut by 0 bases, the J end by 8 bases, with 12 bases between. CDR1 LGHNA and CDR2 YSLEER come from the germline V gene. The CDR3 is 14 residues long. The CDR3 DNA is TGCGCCAGCAGCCAAGATTTCGGGGTCGGTACGCAGTATTTT. This encodes CASSQDFGVGTQYF.

The CDR3 region is CASSSSYGYTF. DNA for the CDR3: TGTGCCAGCAGCTCAAGTTATGGCTACACCTTC. This sequence joins TRBV7-9 and TRBJ1-2; D not certain. CDR3 length: 11 residues. Trimming pared 4 bases from V and 5 bases from J, leaving 5 bases between. Germline values: CDR1 SEHNR, CDR2 FQNEAQ (reference sequence).

This chain connects TRBV5-4 to TRBJ1-2; 7 bases agree with TRBD1. Unmatched junction bases numbered 5, after V lost 4 bases and J lost 5 bases. The CDR3 covers 13 residues. Germline assignment: CDR1 SGHNT and CDR2 YYREEE (reference sequence). CDR3 protein: CASSPGQTYGYTF. Written as DNA, the CDR3 is TGTGCCAGCAGCCCGGGACAGACTTATGGCTACACCTTC. The full variable domain, its missing parts supplied by reference TRBV5-4 and TRBJ1-2, is ETGVTQSPTHLIKTRGQQVTLRCSSQSGHNTVSWYQQALGQGPQFIFQYYREEENGRGNFPPRFSGLQFPNYSSELNVNALELDDSALYLCASSPGQTYGYTFGSGTRLTVV.